One and the same sample provided the 14 T cell receptor beta chains below, sequenced in a study of sequential checkpoint blockade in melanoma. Treatment here: randomized to nivolumab then ipilimumab (arm A) or the reverse (arm B). Sequenced by immunoSEQ multiplex PCR; TCRdb stores in-frame clones only, minus some. The sample lists fewer than 45,000 clones; roughly 90% were seen once. The starting material was CD8+ T cells sorted from blood (inferred from file names), obtained from a patient given nivolumab and ipilimumab in sequence. The source is a human donor with melanoma.

In the case of this clone: Without the conserved terminal phenylalanine or tryptophan, this CDR3 likely stems from a read error. The DNA is omitted, as the CDR3 cannot be located on it reliably, and the CDR3 follows TCRdb's listing. This chain uses TRBV5-8 with TRBJ2-7; the D call TRBD1 from the table was never checked on the DNA. Per germline, CDR1 SGHTS and CDR2 YDEGEE. The CDR3 is 13 amino acids in total, end residues counted. The CDR3 here is CASSLDQDRALSI.

The chain employs TRBV18 and TRBJ1-2; 10 bases fit TRBD1. J gave up 4 bases and V 3 bases, and 11 bases lay outside the gene matches. Per germline, CDR1 KGHSH and CDR2 LQKENI. There are 17 residues in the CDR3. CDR3 DNA sequence: TGTGCCAGCTCACCGTTAATCGACAGGGGGCTTTCCTATGGCTACACCTTC. Amino acids: CASSPLIDRGLSYGYTF.

In this sample, this clone turned up once. This chain uses TRBV13 with TRBJ1-1; D might be TRBD1 (6 bases). The CDR3 spans 14 residues. V was trimmed by 5 bases and J by 1 base, leaving 11 bases between them. Germline assignment: CDR1 PRHDT and CDR2 FYEKMQ (reference sequence). CDR3 sequence reads: CASSLGHPNTEAFF. CDR3 nucleotide sequence: TGTGCCAGCAGCCTGGGACATCCGAACACTGAAGCTTTCTTT.

The chain carries TRBV2 and TRBJ1-2; 8 positions agree with TRBD1. There are 16 residues in the CDR3. Germline CDR1 reads SNHLY; CDR2 reads FYNNEI. V lost 3 bases to trimming and J lost 1 base; unmatched junction nucleotides: 7. CDR3 in DNA: TGTGCCAGCAGTGATCCCAGGGGGCCGGGTAACTATGGCTACACCTTC. Its translation is CASSDPRGPGNYGYTF. Drawing the rest from reference TRBV2 and TRBJ1-2, the complete variable domain is EPEVTQTPSHQVTQMGQEVILRCVPISNHLYFYWYRQILGQKVEFLVSFYNNEISEKSEIFDDQFSVERPDGSNFTLKIRSTKLEDSAMYFCASSDPRGPGNYGYTFGSGTRLTVV.

The chain recombines TRBV10-3 with TRBJ2-3, with 11 bases identical to TRBD2. Per the germline V gene, CDR1 is ENHRY and CDR2 is SYGVKD. The CDR3 loop spans 15 amino acids. Trimming cost V 6 bases and J 3 bases; bases outside gene matches: 5. CDR3 nucleotide sequence: TGTGCCATCAGCCCACTAGCGGGAGTGACAGATACGCAGTATTTT. As protein: CAISPLAGVTDTQYF.

This clone was seen only a few times. The chain couples TRBV5-1 to TRBJ1-2, with 7 bases aligning to TRBD1. Germline V gives CDR1 SGHRS, CDR2 YFSETQ. Trimming took 4 bases from V and 5 from J; bases not matched to a gene: 14. This CDR3 is built from 16 residues. CDR3 bases: TGCGCCAGCAGCCGGACAGGCCTGCGGGGTGAATATGGCTACACCTTC. Its protein product is CASSRTGLRGEYGYTF. Supplemented by reference TRBV5-1 and TRBJ1-2, the full variable domain reads KAGVTQTPRYLIKTRGQQVTLSCSPISGHRSVSWYQQTPGQGLQFLFEYFSETQRNKGNFPGRFSGRQFSNSRSEMNVSTLELGDSALYLCASSRTGLRGEYGYTFGSGTRLTVV.

V is TRBV5-4 and J is TRBJ2-2; 7 bases map to TRBD2. CDR1 and CDR2 from the germline V gene are SGHNT and YYREEE (reference sequence). There are 16 residues in the CDR3. With 3 bases clipped from V and 1 base from J, the junction kept 6 bases outside the gene matches. This CDR3 is CASSSLAEGNTGELFF. DNA for the CDR3: TGTGCCAGCAGCTCCCTAGCGGAGGGGAACACCGGGGAGCTGTTTTTT. Based on the CDR3 plus reference TRBV5-4 and TRBJ2-2, the full variable domain is ETGVTQSPTHLIKTRGQQVTLRCSSQSGHNTVSWYQQALGQGPQFIFQYYREEENGRGNFPPRFSGLQFPNYSSELNVNALELDDSALYLCASSSLAEGNTGELFFGEGSRLTVL.

The chain joins TRBV5-1 to TRBJ1-1, with D possibly matching TRBD1 (5 bases). The V gene lost 2 bases and the J gene lost 4 bases, with 9 bases spanning the gap. CDR3 size: 13 residues. Germline values: CDR1 SGHRS, CDR2 YFSETQ. The CDR3 is CASSFTGGTEAFF. In nucleotides, the CDR3 is TGCGCCAGCAGCTTTACCGGGGGCACTGAAGCTTTCTTT.

The sample holds a few counts of this clone. The gene calls are TRBV6-1 and TRBJ2-7, with D possibly matching TRBD1 (5 bases). The V end was cut by 3 bases, the J end by 1 base, with 7 bases between. Germline V gene sequence: CDR1 MNHNS, CDR2 SASEGT. CDR3 length: 13 amino acids. CDR3 coding DNA: TGTGCCAGCAGTGAGGGGCCGTCCTACGAGCAGTACTTC. Its translation: CASSEGPSYEQYF.

V usage is TRBV4-1 and J usage is TRBJ2-1; the D gene is possibly TRBD2 (5 bases). The CDR3 has 16 residues. Trimming left V 1 base short and J 3 bases short, with 13 bases between. From germline, CDR1 is MGHRA and CDR2 YSYEKL. CDR3 bases: TGCGCCAGCAGCCAAGTGTGGGCGAGGGACTACAATGAGCAGTTCTTC. As protein: CASSQVWARDYNEQFF.

A word on this clone: This sample also contains other DNA sequences that code for the same CDR3. The chain recombines TRBV7-7 with TRBJ2-3, with D tentatively TRBD2 (6 bases). Germline values: CDR1 SSHAT, CDR2 FNYEAQ (reference sequence). This CDR3 is built from 16 residues. V was shortened by 4 bases and J by 4 bases, with 18 bases between the two germline ends. Written as DNA, the CDR3 is TGTGCCAGCAGCTCAGGAGTGGGGGGAGGCGCAGATACGCAGTATTTT. Protein: CASSSGVGGGADTQYF.

The chain carries TRBV9 and TRBJ1-2, with 7 bases matching TRBD1. There are 16 residues in the CDR3. CDR1 and CDR2 from the germline V gene are SGDLS and YYNGEE. J was trimmed by 1 base and V by 0 bases; bases with no gene match: 6. As DNA, the CDR3 is TGTGCCAGCAGCGTAGCCCCAGGGGGAAGTAACTATGGCTACACCTTC. Translating gives CASSVAPGGSNYGYTF.

J is TRBJ2-7 and V is TRBV11-3, with 11 bases fitting TRBD1. The CDR3 is 15 residues long. V lost 4 bases and J lost 2; bases outside the gene matches: 4. Germline V gene data show CDR1 as SGHNT and CDR2 as YENEEA. Here the CDR3 DNA reads TGTGCCAGCAGCTCGTGGACAGGGGGCCCCTACGAGCAGTACGTC. Protein product: CASSSWTGGPYEQYV.

The chain employs TRBV10-1 and TRBJ2-5; 13 nucleotides line up with TRBD2. This CDR3 spans 15 amino acids. Germline CDR1 WNHNN, CDR2 SYGVQD (reference sequence). Trimming at V came to 4 bases and at J to 5 bases, leaving 4 bases not matched to a gene. CDR3 DNA: TGCGCCAGCAGTGCGGGACTAGCGGGAATGGAGACCCAGTACTTC. Its protein is CASSAGLAGMETQYF.